This is a list of T cell receptor beta chains from one sample in a study of T cell responses to AZD1222 COVID-19 vaccine. Using immunoSEQ multiplex PCR, the repertoire was profiled, and TCRdb retains in-frame clones only, with some absent. The sample lists about 130,000 clones; 70% to 90% were seen once. This material consisted of peripheral blood, taken on day 0 of AZD1222 vaccination. The receptors were sampled from an adult in good health. CDR3s include the opening cysteine and the closing phenylalanine or tryptophan. The D gene is left open where the match is weak. Expanded clones are given a class, and other clones once, few, many or no size at all.

size	V	D	J	CDR3	DNA
few	TRBV6-2/TRBV6-3	NA	TRBJ2-1	CASSYSPHGLDRTPYNEQFF	TGTGCCAGCAGTTACTCCCCCCATGGACTGGACAGAACCCCCTACAATGAGCAGTTCTTC
NA	TRBV4-1	TRBD1	TRBJ2-4	CASSQPDRIPNIQYF	TGCGCCAGCAGCCAACCGGACAGGATCCCAAACATTCAGTACTTC
NA	TRBV5-5	TRBD2	TRBJ2-7	CASSSTSGYEQYF	TGTGCCAGCAGCTCGACTAGCGGATACGAGCAGTACTTC
NA	TRBV5-1	NA	TRBJ1-2	CASSSGLTNYGYTF	TGCGCCAGCAGCTCGGGACTTACTAACTATGGCTACACCTTC
NA	TRBV6-5	NA	TRBJ1-2	CASSYTLESNYGYTF	TGTGCCAGCAGTTACACGTTGGAGTCTAACTATGGCTACACCTTC
NA	TRBV5-1	NA	TRBJ1-3	CASSSSPTGSGNTIYF	TGCGCCAGCAGCTCTTCGCCTACAGGCTCTGGAAACACCATATATTTT
NA	TRBV5-1	TRBD1	TRBJ2-1	CASSLMSSQGVKNEQFF	TGCGCCAGCAGCTTGATGTCTTCGCAGGGGGTTAAAAATGAGCAGTTCTTC
NA	TRBV11-2	NA	TRBJ2-5	CASSPPPQGETQYF	TGTGCCAGCAGCCCCCCGCCGCAGGGAGAGACCCAGTACTTC
once	TRBV7-2	NA	TRBJ2-2	CASSLEYGELFF	TGTGCCAGCAGCTTAGAATATGGGGAGCTGTTTTTT
NA	TRBV6-1	TRBD1	TRBJ2-3	CASSEVQGVNTQYF	TGTGCCAGCAGTGAAGTGCAGGGGGTCAATACGCAGTATTTT
NA	TRBV6-2/TRBV6-3	NA	TRBJ1-2	CASSYSRTGGGYGYTF	TGTGCCAGCAGTTACTCCCGGACGGGAGGGGGCTATGGCTACACCTTC
NA	TRBV10-3	TRBD1	TRBJ1-5	CAIRAGTGDANQPQHF	TGTGCCATCAGAGCCGGGACAGGGGACGCCAATCAGCCCCAGCATTTT
NA	TRBV5-6	NA	TRBJ1-1	CASSGSREAFF	TGTGCCAGCAGTGGAAGTCGCGAAGCTTTCTTT
NA	TRBV30	NA	TRBJ2-7	CAWSNMGFREQYF	TGTGCCTGGAGTAATATGGGTTTTCGCGAGCAGTACTTC
NA	TRBV5-1	NA	TRBJ1-1	CASSQGGIGTEAFF	TGCGCCAGCAGCCAAGGAGGAATTGGGACTGAAGCTTTCTTT
NA	TRBV28	TRBD1	TRBJ2-2	CASSLLTGGWTGELFF	TGTGCCAGCAGTTTATTAACAGGGGGATGGACCGGGGAGCTGTTTTTT
NA	TRBV24-1	NA	TRBJ2-6	CATRGRDNFSGANVLTF	TGTGCCACCAGAGGCCGGGATAACTTCTCTGGGGCCAACGTCCTGACTTTC
NA	TRBV7-2	NA	TRBJ2-1	CASSPFLGSSYNEQFF	TGTGCCAGCAGCCCGTTCCTGGGGAGCTCCTACAATGAGCAGTTCTTC
NA	TRBV19	TRBD2	TRBJ2-3	CASSMGAASGGTDTQYF	TGTGCCAGTAGTATGGGCGCCGCTAGCGGAGGCACAGATACGCAGTATTTT
NA	TRBV7-9	NA	TRBJ1-5	CASSLDLGADNQPQHF	TGTGCCAGCAGCTTAGACTTGGGGGCAGACAATCAGCCCCAGCATTTT
NA	TRBV3-1/TRBV3-2	NA	TRBJ2-4	CASSQGLVREVSGKNIQYF	TGTGCCAGCAGCCAAGGACTAGTGAGGGAGGTCTCAGGCAAAAACATTCAGTACTTC
NA	TRBV28	TRBD1	TRBJ1-5	CASSTGTGGDQPQHF	TGTGCCAGCTCCACTGGGACAGGGGGGGATCAGCCCCAGCATTTT
NA	TRBV7-9	NA	TRBJ1-1	CASSLAGAGEAFF	TGTGCCAGCAGCTTAGCGGGTGCGGGTGAAGCTTTCTTT
NA	TRBV6-6	NA	TRBJ1-5	CASSFTGNNQPQHF	TGTGCCAGCAGTTTCACAGGGAACAATCAGCCCCAGCATTTT
NA	TRBV9	NA	TRBJ1-4	CASSVVDGVNEKLFF	TGTGCCAGCAGCGTAGTGGACGGGGTCAATGAAAAACTGTTTTTT
NA	TRBV29-1	NA	TRBJ2-5	CSGGELETQYF	TGCAGCGGCGGAGAGTTAGAGACCCAGTACTTC
NA	TRBV5-1	NA	TRBJ1-4	CASSLDVRADEKLFF	TGCGCCAGCAGCTTGGATGTCAGGGCCGATGAAAAACTGTTTTTT
NA	TRBV5-1	NA	TRBJ1-1	CASSWGDNTEAFF	TGCGCCAGCAGCTGGGGGGACAACACTGAAGCTTTCTTT
NA	TRBV6-5	NA	TRBJ1-4	CASSLDWENNEKLFF	TGTGCCAGCAGCCTCGACTGGGAGAATAATGAAAAACTGTTTTTT
NA	TRBV9	NA	TRBJ2-5	CASSVGAGSVQETQYF	TGTGCCAGCAGCGTAGGCGCCGGCTCGGTCCAAGAGACCCAGTACTTC
NA	TRBV9	NA	TRBJ2-2	CASRPDFGELFF	TGTGCCAGCAGGCCGGATTTCGGGGAGCTGTTTTTT
NA	TRBV4-1	NA	TRBJ1-2	CASSQVTRDYGYTF	TGCGCCAGCAGCCAAGTCACCAGGGACTATGGCTACACCTTC
NA	TRBV4-3	NA	TRBJ2-5	CASSQEAYSPASSETQYF	TGCGCCAGCAGCCAAGAGGCGTATTCCCCGGCTAGCTCCGAGACCCAGTACTTC
NA	TRBV19	NA	TRBJ2-1	CASTLHNEQFF	TGTGCCAGTACTCTCCACAATGAGCAGTTCTTC
medium-sized	TRBV6-6	TRBD1	TRBJ2-2	CASSYVTGGSGELFF	TGTGCCAGCAGTTACGTGACAGGGGGCTCCGGGGAGCTGTTTTTT
NA	TRBV4-1	NA	TRBJ1-1	CASSQPRAGQNTEAFF	TGCGCCAGCAGCCAACCCCGGGCAGGGCAAAACACTGAAGCTTTCTTT
few	TRBV5-4	TRBD1	TRBJ2-2	CASSALQGTTGELFF	TGTGCCAGCAGCGCATTACAGGGGACCACCGGGGAGCTGTTTTTT
NA	TRBV27	NA	TRBJ2-1	CASSFTRNEQFF	TGTGCCAGCAGTTTTACCCGCAATGAGCAGTTCTTC
NA	TRBV27	NA	TRBJ2-1	CASSLSGSYNEQFF	TGTGCCAGCAGTTTAAGCGGCTCCTACAATGAGCAGTTCTTC
NA	TRBV11-3	TRBD2	TRBJ2-2	CASSFFGGGTGELFF	TGTGCCAGCAGCTTTTTCGGCGGGGGGACCGGGGAGCTGTTTTTT
few	TRBV19	TRBD1	TRBJ2-3	CASSIAETGADTQYF	TGTGCCAGTAGTATAGCGGAGACAGGGGCAGATACGCAGTATTTT
NA	TRBV7-9	NA	TRBJ1-3	CASSLDGSTSGNTIYF	TGTGCCAGCAGCTTAGATGGGTCGACTTCCGGAAACACCATATATTTT
NA	TRBV10-3	TRBD1	TRBJ2-1	CAIRTGSSEMNNEQFF	TGTGCCATCCGGACAGGGTCCAGCGAAATGAACAATGAGCAGTTCTTC